These 29 T cell receptor beta chains originate from one sample sequenced in a study of T cell responses to AZD1222 COVID-19 vaccine (dated by TCRdb to 2020 to 2022). The library was generated by the immunoSEQ multiplex PCR assay. Imported from immuneACCESS, the table was reduced by TCRdb to in-frame sequences with V and J called. These copies leave out some clones; in studies compared against another copy, an unresolved V gene accounts for under half, and the cause of the remainder is not known. A total of about 170,000 clones appear in this sample, roughly 89% of them only once. The ten largest clones take up 0.85% to 1.1% of the sample. The sample's time point label, in plain terms: about 28 days (+/-7) after the second vaccine dose. Specimen: peripheral blood, collected 28 days after the second AZD1222 dose. Receptor source: an adult who received the AZD1222 COVID-19 vaccine.

This sequence joins TRBV7-9 and TRBJ2-7, with TRBD2 identical over 9 bases. The CDR3 covers 17 residues. The V segment lost 6 bases and the J segment 3 bases; nucleotides outside the gene matches: 15. The V gene's germline CDR1 is SEHNR and CDR2 FQNEAQ (reference sequence). The CDR3 loop is CASSSSGGSLSHYEQYF. The CDR3 DNA reads TGTGCCAGCAGTTCCAGCGGGGGGTCACTATCCCACTACGAGCAGTACTTC. Variable domain in full (rest from reference TRBV7-9 and TRBJ2-7): DTGVSQNPRHKITKRGQNVTFRCDPISEHNRLYWYRQTLGQGPEFLTYFQNEAQLEKSRLLSDRFSAERPKGSFSTLEIQRTEQGDSAMYLCASSSSGGSLSHYEQYFGPGTRLTVT.

This sequence joins TRBV7-9 and TRBJ1-2; 9 bases match TRBD1. The ends lost 5 bases at V and 0 bases at J; junction bases unmatched: 7. The germline CDR1 and CDR2 sequences are SEHNR and FQNEAQ (reference sequence). This CDR3 has 16 residues. CDR3 nucleotides: TGTGCCAGCAGCAGGACAGGGGTCCCCACTAACTATGGCTACACCTTC. It encodes CASSRTGVPTNYGYTF.

The rearrangement links TRBV6-5 to TRBJ1-2; possibly TRBD1 for D (6 bases). The CDR3 covers 13 residues. The germline gives CDR1 MNHEY, CDR2 SVGAGI. V was shortened by 6 bases and J by 4 bases, with 12 bases between the two germline ends. CDR3 nucleotide sequence: TGTGCCAGCAGCCTTGGACAGTTCTATGGCTACACCTTC. This translates into CASSLGQFYGYTF.

The V and J genes are TRBV18 and TRBJ1-1, with D unclear. The CDR3 is 13 amino acids. V was shortened by 4 bases and J by 5 bases, with 11 bases between the two germline ends. Germline CDR1 KGHSH, CDR2 LQKENI. CDR3 nucleotides: TGTGCCAGCTCACAGGGTGGGAGGACTGAAGCTTTCTTT. It specifies CASSQGGRTEAFF.

Comment on this clone: Other DNA sequences in this specimen translate into the identical CDR3. The rearrangement links TRBV6-5 to TRBJ2-7; 9 positions agree with TRBD1. J gave up 1 base and V 2 bases, and 3 bases lay outside the gene matches. This CDR3 region has 15 residues. CDR1 is MNHEY, CDR2 SVGAGI, per germline. The CDR3 protein is CASSYRGQGSYEQYF. Here the CDR3 DNA reads TGTGCCAGCAGTTACCGGGGACAGGGATCCTACGAGCAGTACTTC.

The gene calls are TRBV2 and TRBJ1-5; D gene ambiguous. Trimming took 7 bases from V and 0 from J, leaving 7 bases between them. CDR1 is SNHLY and CDR2 is FYNNEI in the germline V gene. This CDR3 has 13 amino acids. This chain's CDR3 is CASTTHSNQPQHF. Written as DNA, the CDR3 is TGTGCCAGCACAACCCATAGCAATCAGCCCCAGCATTTT.

The rearrangement joins TRBV6-5 to TRBJ1-4; 7 bases map to TRBD1. V shed 6 bases, J shed 4 bases, and the junction held 8 bases outside the gene matches. The germline CDR1 and CDR2 sequences are MNHEY and SVGAGI. The CDR3 runs 15 residues. The DNA of the CDR3 is TGTGCCAGCAGACAACGACAGGGAAATAATGAAAAACTGTTTTTT. The encoded protein is CASRQRQGNNEKLFF.

The chain couples TRBV4-2 to TRBJ1-4; 9 bases match TRBD1. V gave up 0 bases and J gave up 11 bases; unmatched junction bases: 10. Germline-derived CDR1 and CDR2 are LGHNA and YNFKEQ. This CDR3 spans 16 amino acids. CDR3 loop: CASSQEGDRDTGKLFF. The CDR3 DNA reads TGTGCCAGCAGCCAAGAGGGGGACAGGGATACCGGGAAACTGTTTTTT.

The chain is built from TRBV15 and TRBJ1-1; D remains unclear. Germline V gene sequence: CDR1 LNHNV, CDR2 YYDKDF (reference sequence). The V gene lost 1 base and the J gene lost 1 base, with 7 bases spanning the gap. CDR3 length: 14 amino acids. The CDR3 region has the DNA TGTGCCACCAGCAGAGTAGGCAGGAACACTGAAGCTTTCTTT. Protein sequence: CATSRVGRNTEAFF. The complete variable domain, with remaining parts taken from reference TRBV15 and TRBJ1-1, reads DAMVIQNPRYQVTQFGKPVTLSCSQTLNHNVMYWYQQKSSQAPKLLFHYYDKDFNNEADTPDNFQSRRPNTSFCFLDIRSPGLGDTAMYLCATSRVGRNTEAFFGQGTRLTVV.

The chain links TRBV14 to TRBJ1-1, with D possibly matching TRBD1 (5 bases). The CDR3 runs 14 residues. The germline V gene encodes CDR1 SGHDN and CDR2 FVKESK. V was cut by 4 bases and J by 4 bases, with 13 bases left in between. The CDR3 is CASSLGQGSTEAFF. The CDR3 coding sequence is TGTGCCAGCAGCCTCGGGCAGGGTTCCACTGAAGCTTTCTTT.

The V call is TRBV5-1, the J call TRBJ2-3; no clear D. V gave up 0 bases and J gave up 0 bases, with 23 bases separating them. Germline V gives CDR1 SGHRS, CDR2 YFSETQ. The CDR3 loop spans 20 amino acids. CDR3 sequence (DNA): TGCGCCAGCAGCTTGGCCGTTCTATCCCCTACTCCAGCAAGCACAGATACGCAGTATTTT. Its translation is CASSLAVLSPTPASTDTQYF. The complete variable domain, with remaining parts taken from reference TRBV5-1 and TRBJ2-3, reads KAGVTQTPRYLIKTRGQQVTLSCSPISGHRSVSWYQQTPGQGLQFLFEYFSETQRNKGNFPGRFSGRQFSNSRSEMNVSTLELGDSALYLCASSLAVLSPTPASTDTQYFGPGTRLTVL.

The CDR3 coding sequence is TGCGCCAGCAGCCAAGAGGAGCGCAATCAGCCCCAGCATTTT. Translating it yields CASSQEERNQPQHF. The chain combines TRBV4-1 with TRBJ1-5, with D unclear. In germline, CDR1 is MGHRA, CDR2 YSYEKL. The CDR3 contains 14 residues. V lost 0 bases to trimming and J lost 2 bases, with 5 bases between them.

As DNA, the CDR3 is TGTGCCAGCAGCTTACTAGGACTAGGCCCAATGAGCACAGATACGCAGTATTTT. This translates into CASSLLGLGPMSTDTQYF. The rearrangement uses TRBV7-9 and TRBJ2-3, with 7 bases matching TRBD2. CDR3 length: 18 residues. Trimming removed 2 bases from V and 0 bases from J; junction bases left unmatched: 11. Germline V gene data show CDR1 as SEHNR and CDR2 as FQNEAQ (reference sequence).

This clone appeared a single time. This chain joins TRBV5-4 and TRBJ1-2; unclear D gene. Germline V gene lookup returns CDR1 SGHNT and CDR2 YYREEE (reference sequence). V lost 4 bases, J lost 2 bases, and 15 bases lay in between. The CDR3 contains 15 residues. CDR3 DNA: TGTGCCAGCAGCACTGCGACCCCGAGGAACTATGGCTACACCTTC. This codes for CASSTATPRNYGYTF.

J is TRBJ2-1 and V is TRBV7-9, with 7 bases matching TRBD2. The junction had 9 bases not matched to a gene; V was cut back by 5 bases and J by 5 bases. The CDR3 contains 15 residues. The germline V gene encodes CDR1 SEHNR and CDR2 FQNEAQ (reference sequence). CDR3 sequence: CASSPTAGGNNEQFF. Written as DNA, the CDR3 is TGTGCCAGCAGCCCTACAGCCGGGGGGAACAATGAGCAGTTCTTC.

This clone appeared a few times. The V and J genes are TRBV19 and TRBJ2-1; no definite D call. CDR3 length: 15 amino acids. Per germline, CDR1 LNHDA and CDR2 SQIVND (reference sequence). V lost 1 base and J lost 4, with 11 bases in between. CDR3 sequence: CASSIGTGLYNEQFF. The CDR3 coding sequence is TGTGCCAGTAGTATAGGGACGGGCCTATACAATGAGCAGTTCTTC.

This rearrangement joins TRBV7-9 to TRBJ1-4, with 7 bases fitting TRBD1. Germline loops: CDR1 SEHNR, CDR2 FQNEAQ (reference sequence). The V and J ends lost 1 base and 4 bases, in that order; junction bases with no gene match: 3. The CDR3 loop spans 15 amino acids. The CDR3 spells CASSLGQGFNEKLFF. CDR3 nucleotides: TGTGCCAGCAGCTTAGGACAGGGATTTAATGAAAAACTGTTTTTT.

The V and J genes are TRBV5-1 and TRBJ1-1; D uncertain. Germline CDR1 is SGHRS and CDR2 is YFSETQ. This CDR3 spans 13 amino acids. The germline V and J ends were trimmed by 2 bases and 5 bases, with 10 bases remaining between them. For the CDR3, the DNA is TGCGCCAGCAGCTTAATAATCGGGACTGAAGCTTTCTTT. This sequence encodes CASSLIIGTEAFF. Complete variable domain (other parts from reference TRBV5-1 and TRBJ1-1): KAGVTQTPRYLIKTRGQQVTLSCSPISGHRSVSWYQQTPGQGLQFLFEYFSETQRNKGNFPGRFSGRQFSNSRSEMNVSTLELGDSALYLCASSLIIGTEAFFGQGTRLTVV.

The rearrangement uses TRBV6-5 and TRBJ1-1; 7 bases align to TRBD1. The germline gives CDR1 MNHEY, CDR2 SVGAGI. V gave up 4 bases and J gave up 6 bases; unmatched junction bases: 5. The CDR3 is 13 amino acids. The CDR3 nucleotides are TGTGCCAGCAGTTTACGGACAGGCGCTGAAGCTTTCTTT. Translated: CASSLRTGAEAFF.

Only a few counts were recorded for this clone. The V and J genes are TRBV4-1 and TRBJ2-1; maybe TRBD2 (5 bases). The CDR3 has 16 residues. The V and J ends lost 2 bases and 9 bases respectively, with 20 bases between them. Germline V CDR1 and CDR2: MGHRA, YSYEKL. CDR3 DNA sequence: TGCGCCAGCAGCCAAAGAGCGGACCCCCCTCGGGGTGAGCAGTTCTTC. Its translation is CASSQRADPPRGEQFF.

V and J are TRBV5-4 and TRBJ1-1; 7 bases are shared with TRBD1. Germline V gene lookup returns CDR1 SGHNT and CDR2 YYREEE (reference sequence). The CDR3 covers 14 residues. Trimming cost V 6 bases and J 4 bases; bases outside gene matches: 9. The CDR3 sequence is CASNSGGASTEAFF. CDR3 DNA: TGTGCCAGCAACTCAGGGGGGGCAAGCACTGAAGCTTTCTTT.

The J gene is TRBJ1-6, the V gene TRBV10-3, with TRBD1 as a possible D gene (5 bases). CDR1 is ENHRY and CDR2 is SYGVKD in the germline V gene. V was pared by 5 bases and J by 7 bases, with 15 bases between. The length of the CDR3 is 15 residues. Here the CDR3 DNA reads TGTGCCATCAGTAAGACAGCGACGGCCAATTCACCCCTCCACTTT. Translated, it gives CAISKTATANSPLHF.

The J gene is TRBJ1-5, the V gene TRBV2; 7 bases map to TRBD1. The CDR3 totals 15 residues. The germline V gene encodes CDR1 SNHLY and CDR2 FYNNEI. The J segment lost 5 bases and the V segment lost 6 bases, leaving 10 bases of the junction unmatched. CDR3 region: CASSPARGRDQPQHF. Written as DNA, the CDR3 is TGTGCCAGCAGCCCCGCCAGGGGGAGAGATCAGCCCCAGCATTTT.

The DNA of the CDR3 is TGTGCCAGCAGCCACGGTGGTGGCGGGGGGTTCCAAGAGACCCAGTACTTC. Translated, it gives CASSHGGGGGFQETQYF. The chain joins TRBV6-2 or TRBV6-3 to TRBJ2-5, with 8 positions matching TRBD2. Losses at the gene ends were 6 bases for V and 1 base for J; bases not matched to a gene: 13. CDR1 is MNHEY and CDR2 is SVGEGT in the germline V gene. The CDR3 is made up of 17 amino acids.

DNA for the CDR3: TGTGCCAGCAGCTTGTTTGAGGGAGAGTATAGCAATCAGCCCCAGCATTTT. This gives the protein CASSLFEGEYSNQPQHF. The V gene is TRBV5-6, the J gene TRBJ1-5; D is uncertain. V was pared by 1 base and J by 0 bases, with 14 bases between. The CDR3 is 17 residues long. The V gene's germline CDR1 is SGHDT and CDR2 YYEEEE.

The rearrangement joins TRBV3-1 (or the pseudogene TRBV3-2) to TRBJ1-2; 9 bases are a match to TRBD1. The CDR3 totals 14 residues. Germline CDR1 reads LGHDT; CDR2 reads YNNKEL (reference sequence). The V and J ends lost 4 bases and 5 bases, in that order; junction bases with no gene match: 5. Written as DNA, the CDR3 is TGTGCCAGCAGCCTACAGGGGGCGATTTATGGCTACACCTTC. Its translation is CASSLQGAIYGYTF.

This chain joins TRBV18 and TRBJ2-7; TRBD2 is a possible D gene (6 bases). The germline gives CDR1 KGHSH, CDR2 LQKENI. The V end lost 0 bases, the J end lost 0 bases, and 9 bases lay between the germline ends. There are 15 residues in the CDR3. The chain's CDR3 is CASSPPGTLSYEQYF. In nucleotides, the CDR3 is TGTGCCAGCTCACCACCTGGGACTCTCTCCTACGAGCAGTACTTC.

In nucleotides, the CDR3 is TGTGCCAGCAGCTTATCCTCAGGGGACACCTACGAGCAGTACTTC. Its translation: CASSLSSGDTYEQYF. The rearrangement joins TRBV7-6 to TRBJ2-7, with D possibly matching TRBD1 (6 bases). Germline V lookup: CDR1 SGHVS, CDR2 FNYEAQ. Trimming pared 2 bases from V and 2 bases from J, leaving 13 bases between. This CDR3 contains 15 residues.

The chain couples TRBV5-1 to TRBJ2-2; 11 nucleotides agree with TRBD1. Looked up from germline, CDR1 is SGHRS and CDR2 is YFSETQ. There are 15 residues in the CDR3. Germline trimming cut 4 bases from V and 7 bases from J; bases unmatched to any gene: 6. CDR3 region: CASSQGQGDVGELFF. The DNA of the CDR3 is TGCGCCAGCAGCCAGGGACAGGGGGATGTCGGGGAGCTGTTTTTT.